These 23 T cell receptor beta chains share one sample of origin, sequenced in a study of CD8+ T cells in alopecia areata. The authors extracted RNA and reverse transcribed it into cDNA as the sequencing template. TCRdb keeps only in-frame clones here, not all; method: immunoSEQ multiplex PCR. The top ten hold over 0.4% of the sample, which has hundreds of thousands of clones, 57% seen once. The starting material was CD4+ T cells sorted from blood, obtained at week 0. These TCRs come from a human donor with alopecia areata.

The chain has TRBV9 and TRBJ1-1; TRBD1 might be the D (6 bases). Trimming took off 4 bases at V and 8 bases at J, with 21 bases between the two ends. The V gene's germline CDR1 is SGDLS and CDR2 YYNGEE. The CDR3 has 15 residues. CDR3 loop: CASSPRGGSGEEAFF. The DNA of the CDR3 is TGTGCCAGCAGCCCCAGGGGTGGATCTGGCGAGGAAGCTTTCTTT.

There are a few counts of this clone. The V gene is TRBV29-1, the J gene TRBJ2-5; 7 bases are a match to TRBD2. V gave up 3 bases and J gave up 4 bases; unmatched junction bases: 2. CDR1 SQVTM and CDR2 ANQGSEA come from the germline V gene. The CDR3 is 12 residues long. The CDR3 spells CSVEGGRETQYF. Written as DNA, the CDR3 is TGCAGCGTTGAGGGAGGGAGAGAGACCCAGTACTTC.

The chain has TRBV5-4 and TRBJ2-3; D may be TRBD2 (6 bases). Trimming pared 4 bases from V and 1 base from J, leaving 13 bases between. The CDR3 has 15 amino acids. Looked up from germline, CDR1 is SGHNT and CDR2 is YYREEE (reference sequence). The CDR3 region is CASSAALAGTDTQYF. The CDR3 nucleotides read TGTGCCAGCAGCGCCGCACTAGCAGGCACAGATACGCAGTATTTT.

For the CDR3, the DNA is TGCGCCAGCAGCCGCTCGGACAGGGGAGGCGAAAAACTGTTTTTT. This translates into CASSRSDRGGEKLFF. The chain uses TRBV4-1 and TRBJ1-4, with 9 bases aligning to TRBD1. The J segment lost 8 bases and the V segment lost 4 bases, leaving 8 bases of the junction unmatched. From germline, CDR1 is MGHRA and CDR2 YSYEKL. CDR3 length: 15 amino acids.

For the CDR3, the DNA is TGCGCCAGCAGCCCGAGCCCAACGGAAAACATTCAGTACTTC. This codes for CASSPSPTENIQYF. V is TRBV4-1 and J is TRBJ2-4; D is undetermined. CDR1 MGHRA and CDR2 YSYEKL come from the germline V gene. Trimming removed 4 bases at V and 5 bases at J, with 12 bases between. This CDR3 spans 14 amino acids.

The chain uses TRBV18 and TRBJ1-1; D gene ambiguous. The V end was cut by 10 bases, the J end by 2 bases, with 14 bases between. The CDR3 extends over 13 amino acids. The V gene's germline CDR1 is KGHSH and CDR2 LQKENI. CDR3 loop: CATSFAANTEAFF. CDR3 in DNA: TGTGCCACCTCCTTTGCCGCTAACACTGAAGCTTTCTTT.

This clone was seen a handful of times. The V and J genes are TRBV19 and TRBJ2-1; maybe TRBD2 (6 bases). Trimming took off 5 bases at V and 3 bases at J, with 17 bases between the two ends. Germline V gene sequence: CDR1 LNHDA, CDR2 SQIVND (reference sequence). The CDR3 extends over 16 amino acids. The CDR3 DNA is TGTGCCAGTAGTCCGCTCGGGGCGGGAAGCTACAATGAGCAGTTCTTC. Translation: CASSPLGAGSYNEQFF.

The genes are TRBV9 and TRBJ2-7, with a tentative D call TRBD2 (6 bases). Trimming cost V 2 bases and J 5 bases, with 17 bases left between them. Per the germline V gene, CDR1 is SGDLS and CDR2 is YYNGEE. The CDR3 totals 15 residues. The CDR3 DNA sequence: TGTGCCAGCAGCGTGGGGGAGGCTCCCCGTCACGAGCAGTACTTC. Translating gives CASSVGEAPRHEQYF.

This chain connects TRBV29-1 to TRBJ2-1; 7 bases are shared with TRBD1. The CDR3 runs to 12 residues. The V segment lost 7 bases and the J segment 3 bases; nucleotides outside the gene matches: 3. Germline loops: CDR1 SQVTM, CDR2 ANQGSEA. Here the CDR3 reads CSGGQLYNEQFF. The CDR3 coding sequence is TGCAGCGGGGGACAGCTCTACAATGAGCAGTTCTTC.

The chain uses TRBV5-8 and TRBJ1-6; possible D gene TRBD1, 5 bases. There are 13 residues in the CDR3. Trimming took 1 base from V and 9 from J, leaving 8 bases between them. The germline gives CDR1 SGHTS, CDR2 YDEGEE. The CDR3: CASSLRQGSPLHF. The DNA for the CDR3 is TGTGCCAGCAGCTTGCGGCAGGGTTCACCCCTCCACTTT. The whole variable domain, remainder taken from reference TRBV5-8 and TRBJ1-6, is EAGVTQSPTHLIKTRGQQATLRCSPISGHTSVYWYQQALGLGLQFLLWYDEGEERNRGNFPPRFSGRQFPNYSSELNVNALELEDSALYLCASSLRQGSPLHFGNGTRLTVT.

The chain employs TRBV9 and TRBJ1-4; TRBD1 agrees at 10 bases. CDR1 and CDR2 from the germline V gene are SGDLS and YYNGEE. The CDR3 totals 15 residues. With V trimmed by 4 bases and J by 7 bases, 7 bases remained unmatched. The CDR3, as DNA: TGTGCCAGCAGCCCTAGGACAGGGGGAGGTGAAAAACTGTTTTTT. It yields the protein CASSPRTGGGEKLFF.

V is TRBV27 and J is TRBJ2-7; 7 bases align to TRBD2. J was trimmed by 4 bases and V by 6 bases; bases with no gene match: 18. Germline CDR1 reads MNHEY; CDR2 reads SMNVEV (reference sequence). This CDR3 has 17 amino acids. The CDR3 DNA reads as TGTGCCAGCAGCCGGTCTGGCGGGAGCGTATTACCTTACGAGCAGTACTTC. It encodes CASSRSGGSVLPYEQYF.

This clone was seen more than once but under ten times. The gene calls are TRBV9 and TRBJ2-5; 8 nucleotides match TRBD2. The CDR3 has 15 amino acids. Germline V gene lookup returns CDR1 SGDLS and CDR2 YYNGEE. Trimming took 0 bases from V and 5 from J; bases not matched to a gene: 6. The CDR3 loop is CASSVAGREDETQYF. For the CDR3, the DNA is TGTGCCAGCAGCGTAGCTGGGCGGGAGGACGAGACCCAGTACTTC. Complete variable domain (other parts from reference TRBV9 and TRBJ2-5): DSGVTQTPKHLITATGQRVTLRCSPRSGDLSVYWYQQSLDQGLQFLIQYYNGEERAKGNILERFSAQQFPDLHSELNLSSLELGDSALYFCASSVAGREDETQYFGPGTRLLVL.

The chain recombines TRBV10-3 with TRBJ1-2, with 7 bases lining up with TRBD1. CDR1 is ENHRY and CDR2 is SYGVKD in the germline V gene. The CDR3 length is 15 residues. The V and J ends lost 2 bases and 4 bases, in that order; junction bases with no gene match: 7. The CDR3 DNA reads as TGTGCCATCAGTGAGCTACGGGACAGCTCCTATGGCTACACCTTC. It encodes CAISELRDSSYGYTF.

This chain connects TRBV2 to TRBJ1-1; TRBD1 might be the D (5 bases). CDR1 is SNHLY, CDR2 FYNNEI, per germline. V was cut by 9 bases and J by 1 base, with 12 bases left in between. There are 13 residues in the CDR3. CDR3 in DNA: TGTGCCAGAAAAAGACAGAGGAACACTGAAGCTTTCTTT. Protein: CARKRQRNTEAFF.

J is TRBJ2-2 and V is TRBV4-1; TRBD1 matches 7 bases. V lost 8 bases and J lost 5; bases outside the gene matches: 8. Germline CDR1 is MGHRA and CDR2 is YSYEKL. This CDR3 spans 14 amino acids. The CDR3 region is CASLRQGGTGELFF. The CDR3 bases are TGCGCCAGCCTCCGACAGGGTGGGACCGGGGAGCTGTTTTTT.

The genes are TRBV5-1 and TRBJ1-1; no reliable D call. Germline CDR1 and CDR2: SGHRS and YFSETQ. The CDR3 has 14 amino acids. V was pared by 0 bases and J by 2 bases, with 8 bases between. CDR3 nucleotide sequence: TGCGCCAGCAGCTTGGAAGGATTCAACACTGAAGCTTTCTTT. It encodes CASSLEGFNTEAFF.

V gene TRBV7-2 combines with J gene TRBJ2-1; 12 nucleotides match TRBD2. V lost 5 bases and J lost 2; bases outside the gene matches: 10. The CDR3 is made up of 18 amino acids. Germline CDR1 SGHTA, CDR2 FQGNSA. CDR3 residues: CASSRRLAGGRTYNEQFF. The CDR3 coding sequence is TGTGCCAGCAGCCGTCGCCTAGCGGGAGGGAGGACCTACAATGAGCAGTTCTTC.

The chain joins TRBV7-9 to TRBJ2-7; possibly TRBD1 for D (5 bases). Germline lookup yields CDR1 SEHNR and CDR2 FQNEAQ (reference sequence). V lost 2 bases and J lost 4, with 6 bases in between. The CDR3 spans 12 residues. The CDR3 region has the DNA TGTGCCAGCAGCTTATCAGGGTACGAGCAGTACTTC. Translating gives CASSLSGYEQYF.

The chain links TRBV7-9 to TRBJ2-1; TRBD1 matches 7 bases. V lost 5 bases to trimming and J lost 6 bases; unmatched junction nucleotides: 10. Germline V lookup: CDR1 SEHNR, CDR2 FQNEAQ (reference sequence). The CDR3 is made up of 15 amino acids. CDR3 in amino acids: CASSINRGALNEQFF. In nucleotides, the CDR3 is TGTGCCAGCAGCATAAACAGGGGTGCCCTCAATGAGCAGTTCTTC.

This chain uses TRBV4-1 with TRBJ2-7; tentative D call: TRBD1 (5 bases). The CDR3 is 16 amino acids. CDR1 and CDR2 from the germline V gene are MGHRA and YSYEKL. V was clipped by 3 bases and J by 2 bases, with 17 bases between them. The DNA of the CDR3 is TGCGCCAGCAGCCAGAACCAGGGTAGGAAGCCCTACGAGCAGTACTTC. This encodes CASSQNQGRKPYEQYF.

The V and J genes are TRBV30 and TRBJ1-6; TRBD1 aligns across 7 bases. The germline gives CDR1 GTSNPN, CDR2 SVGIG (reference sequence). The CDR3 is 15 amino acids. The ends lost 0 bases at V and 8 bases at J; junction bases unmatched: 7. As DNA, the CDR3 is TGTGCCTGGAGTGTCCCGGGGCAGGGGGATTCACCCCTCCACTTT. Amino acids: CAWSVPGQGDSPLHF.

This CDR3 is CASSYSTGGTEAFF. Here the CDR3 DNA reads TGTGCCAGCAGTTACTCGACTGGGGGCACTGAAGCTTTCTTT. V usage is TRBV6-5 and J usage is TRBJ1-1; tentative D call: TRBD1 (5 bases). The V end lost 0 bases, the J end lost 4 bases, and 9 bases lay between the germline ends. This CDR3 comprises 14 residues. The germline gives CDR1 MNHEY, CDR2 SVGAGI.